This T cell receptor (beta chain) stems from a study of blood T cells in healthy people across ages. Overall study: About one barcoded beta molecule per two T cells was the capture yield of template switching.

V dropped 4 bases and J dropped 2; count of bases not matched to a gene: 9. The CDR3 spans 18 residues. Germline V gene data show CDR1 as SGHVS and CDR2 as FQNEAQ. Combining a sample-barcoded 5' primer with a J-beta primer mix, a second PCR ran for roughly 7 to 12 cycles. TCRdb reanalysed the 5' RACE reads using MiXCR and keeps one entry per CDR3 protein. The sample holds 1,100,000 or so distinct CDR3 sequences; around 45% are singletons and the top ten take approximately 20%. Comments on this clonotype: The target antigen is unknown.

Each donor's blood draw was 8.5 to 10 milliliters of peripheral blood. Overall study findings and caveats: The donors' CMV status was not determined, possibly confounding changes in expanded clonotypes.

Source material: blood. This TCR was sampled from a woman aged 55-69 years in good health. This chain connects TRBV7-8 to TRBJ2-4; 12 nucleotides match TRBD2. This chain's CDR3 is CASSSNRLAGAPKNIQYF. The CDR3 DNA sequence: TGTGCCAGCAGCTCCAATAGACTAGCGGGAGCTCCCAAAAACATTCAGTACTTC.